This T cell receptor (beta chain) was sequenced in a study of memory CD4+ T cells and cytomegalovirus serostatus. On the study more broadly: Of the healthy Belgian adults, under 10 were CMV seropositive and 20 to 30 seronegative.

Some clones are missing from TCRdb's copy, which holds only in-frame ones; the method was immunoSEQ multiplex PCR. The sample consists of 25,000 to 30,000 clones, less than 80% of them appearing once. On this clone: Its cognate antigen is unknown.

The V gene's germline CDR1 is MDHEN and CDR2 SYDVKM. V gave up 4 bases and J gave up 5 bases; unmatched junction bases: 5. The CDR3 runs 14 residues. The sort gate was single viable CD3+CD4+CD8-CD45RO+ cells for memory CD4+ T cells. Study-wide results and limits: The CMV-associated TCR signature appears largely within the CD4+ memory repertoire. CD4+ memory repertoires contained about 40% of the roughly 150 reported CMV TCRbeta sequences.

This TCR came from an adult in good health and CMV-seronegative. This chain connects TRBV28 to TRBJ2-7, with 10 bases that match TRBD2. Source material: memory CD4+ T cells from blood. In DNA form, the CDR3 reads TGTGCCAGCAGTTCACCTAGCGGGAGAAACGAGCAGTACTTC. Protein product: CASSSPSGRNEQYF.